This T cell receptor (beta chain) appears in the sequencing data of a study of cytotoxic CD8 clonotypes in ibrutinib-treated CLL. For the study at large: Productive templates averaged 255,043 per sample, and productive rearrangements more than 80,000.

The method was immunoSEQ multiplex PCR; TCRdb's version includes in-frame clones alone and lacks a portion of them. This sample yields about 270,000 clones, of which 70% to 80% are seen a single time; roughly 5.7% belongs to the top ten. The origin of this receptor is a human donor with chronic lymphocytic leukemia. Sequencing used PBMCs, obtained at disease progression, from a patient treated with ibrutinib.

CDR3: CSATGSYEQYF. The CDR3 nucleotides read TGCAGTGCAACCGGGAGCTACGAGCAGTACTTC. The chain uses TRBV20-1 and TRBJ2-7; D is perhaps TRBD2 (6 bases). Trimming took off 6 bases at V and 3 bases at J, with 9 bases between the two ends. The CDR3 is made up of 11 amino acids. Germline V gene sequence: CDR1 DFQATT, CDR2 SNEGSKA (reference sequence).